A selection of T cell receptor beta chains follows, all from one sample in a study of cytomegalovirus exposure and HLA in healthy donors. Here immunoSEQ multiplex PCR was the method, and the copy in TCRdb shows in-frame clones only, minus some. This table has about 130,000 clones, 89% appearing once. The specimen was PBMCs. Every receptor here comes from a woman under 30 in good health and CMV-seronegative. Each CDR3 is given with its conserved first and last residue. A D gene is named only where the DNA matches it firmly. Clone size appears in some rows only: once, few, many, or a class for an expanded clone.

v_call,j_call,d_call,clone_size,cdr3_aa,cdr3_nt
TRBV16,TRBJ1-2,-,-,CASSQWHRDPSYGYTF,TGTGCCAGCAGCCAATGGCACAGGGACCCCTCCTATGGCTACACCTTC
TRBV7-2,TRBJ2-1,-,-,CASSFLNEQFF,TGTGCCAGCAGCTTCTTAAATGAGCAGTTCTTC
TRBV5-1,TRBJ2-3,-,-,CASSLVQGGDTQYF,TGCGCCAGCAGCTTGGTCCAGGGGGGAGATACGCAGTATTTT
TRBV28,TRBJ1-2,-,few,CASIREPYGYTF,TGTGCCAGCATCAGGGAACCGTATGGCTACACCTTC
TRBV7-7,TRBJ2-2,TRBD1,-,CASRSGQSTGELFF,TGTGCCAGCAGATCGGGACAGTCAACCGGGGAGCTGTTTTTT
TRBV19,TRBJ1-1,TRBD1,-,CATRDRGTEAFF,TGTGCCACCCGGGACAGGGGAACTGAAGCTTTCTTT
TRBV7-8,TRBJ2-7,TRBD1,-,CASSLEGIFTGVTYEQYF,TGTGCCAGCAGCTTAGAGGGGATTTTCACAGGGGTCACCTACGAGCAGTACTTC
TRBV5-6,TRBJ2-3,-,-,CASSRDFKDTQYF,TGTGCCAGCAGCCGAGACTTCAAAGATACGCAGTATTTT
TRBV11-3,TRBJ2-3,TRBD1,-,CASSPNGQGRADTQYF,TGTGCCAGCAGCCCAAACGGACAGGGAAGGGCAGATACGCAGTATTTT
TRBV10-3,TRBJ2-6,-,-,CAISDSKISGANVLTF,TGTGCCATCAGTGACAGTAAAATCTCTGGGGCCAACGTCCTGACTTTC
TRBV28,TRBJ2-2,-,-,CASTRGEANTGELFF,TGTGCCAGCACCCGAGGTGAGGCGAACACCGGGGAGCTGTTTTTT
TRBV2,TRBJ1-1,-,-,CASSYKRQAGNTEAFF,TGTGCCAGCAGTTACAAAAGACAGGCTGGAAATACTGAAGCTTTCTTT
TRBV28,TRBJ1-1,TRBD1,once,CASSLWETGGTEAFF,TGTGCCAGCAGTTTATGGGAGACAGGGGGCACTGAAGCTTTCTTT
TRBV6-5,TRBJ1-2,-,-,CATERPSYGYTF,TGTGCCACCGAGCGGCCATCCTATGGCTACACCTTC
TRBV6-5,TRBJ1-6,-,-,CASSYSGLEPLHF,TGTGCCAGCAGTTACTCGGGACTGGAACCCCTCCACTTT
TRBV7-8,TRBJ1-4,-,-,CASSLEGAANFNEKLFF,TGTGCCAGCAGCTTAGAGGGAGCCGCAAACTTTAATGAAAAACTGTTTTTT
TRBV19,TRBJ1-1,-,-,CASTGRTEAFF,TGTGCCAGTACCGGGAGAACTGAAGCTTTCTTT
TRBV6-1,TRBJ2-5,-,-,CASSPRLALFETQYF,TGTGCCAGCAGCCCAAGACTTGCATTGTTCGAGACCCAGTACTTC
TRBV2,TRBJ2-1,TRBD2,-,CASKAPTSGGYNEQFF,TGTGCCAGCAAGGCCCCGACTAGCGGGGGTTACAATGAGCAGTTCTTC
TRBV30,TRBJ1-3,-,-,CAWSQGSGNTIYF,TGTGCCTGGAGCCAGGGCTCTGGAAACACCATATATTTT
TRBV13,TRBJ2-7,-,few,CASSFGQPGHHEQYF,TGTGCCAGCAGCTTCGGGCAACCGGGACACCACGAGCAGTACTTC
TRBV5-1,TRBJ1-1,-,-,CASVTGTEAFF,TGCGCCAGCGTCACAGGAACTGAAGCTTTCTTT
TRBV6-1,TRBJ2-2,TRBD1,-,CAGRSNRGQGGELFF,TGTGCCGGACGAAGTAACAGGGGGCAAGGCGGGGAGCTGTTTTTT
TRBV27,TRBJ1-5,-,-,CASSLGQGTNQPQHF,TGTGCCAGCAGTTTGGGGCAGGGTACCAATCAGCCCCAGCATTTT
TRBV28,TRBJ2-1,TRBD1,-,CASSSPRGSSNEQFF,TGTGCCAGCAGTTCCCCCAGGGGGTCCTCTAATGAGCAGTTCTTC
TRBV27,TRBJ2-7,TRBD2,few,CASSRAGEYEQYF,TGTGCCAGCAGTAGAGCGGGAGAGTACGAGCAGTACTTC
TRBV7-8,TRBJ2-1,TRBD2,-,CASGELAGGMYEQFF,TGTGCCAGCGGCGAACTAGCGGGAGGAATGTATGAGCAGTTCTTC
TRBV5-1,TRBJ2-1,-,-,CASSLEPNEQFF,TGCGCCAGCAGCTTGGAGCCCAATGAGCAGTTCTTC
TRBV13,TRBJ2-1,TRBD2,-,CASSLALRLAGPYNEQFF,TGTGCCAGCAGCTTAGCCCTGCGACTAGCGGGGCCCTACAATGAGCAGTTCTTC
TRBV4-1,TRBJ2-3,TRBD1,once,CASSREGLGTDTDTQYF,TGCGCCAGCAGCCGAGAAGGACTGGGGACAGACACAGATACGCAGTATTTT
TRBV28,TRBJ1-2,TRBD1,-,CASSLWTGGLNGYTF,TGTGCCAGCAGTTTGTGGACAGGGGGCTTGAATGGCTACACCTTC
TRBV6-1,TRBJ2-3,TRBD2,-,CASSERASGRALVWYF,TGTGCCAGCAGTGAACGGGCTAGCGGGAGGGCTCTAGTTTGGTATTTT
TRBV6-5,TRBJ1-5,-,-,CASSPEQDQPQHF,TGTGCCAGCAGTCCTGAGCAGGATCAGCCCCAGCATTTT
TRBV7-2,TRBJ2-2,TRBD2,-,CASSLAHWSGRKIVGNTGELFF,TGTGCCAGCAGCTTAGCCCACTGGAGCGGGAGGAAGATAGTAGGGAACACCGGGGAGCTGTTTTTT
TRBV11-3,TRBJ2-2,TRBD2,-,CASSYAGGLGGTGELFF,TGTGCCAGCAGCTATGCGGGAGGGCTAGGAGGGACCGGGGAGCTGTTTTTT
TRBV4-1,TRBJ2-5,TRBD2,-,CASSQMGLADLFETQYF,TGCGCCAGCAGCCAAATGGGACTAGCGGACCTCTTTGAGACCCAGTACTTC
TRBV6-5,TRBJ1-2,TRBD1,-,CASSLTRNRGGYTF,TGTGCCAGCAGTTTAACCCGAAACAGGGGTGGCTACACCTTC
TRBV2,TRBJ1-4,-,-,CASTLDSATNEKLFF,TGTGCCAGCACACTTGACAGTGCAACTAATGAAAAACTGTTTTTT
TRBV6-5,TRBJ2-1,TRBD1,-,CASRRGQGAPNEQFF,TGTGCCAGCAGAAGGGGACAGGGGGCGCCCAATGAGCAGTTCTTC
TRBV7-2,TRBJ2-7,-,-,CASSLVGLGSSYEQYF,TGTGCCAGCAGCTTAGTGGGTCTCGGGAGCTCCTACGAGCAGTACTTC
TRBV6-5,TRBJ1-2,TRBD1,-,CASTRGAGQGFGYTF,TGTGCCAGCACCAGGGGGGCGGGACAGGGTTTTGGCTACACCTTC
TRBV19,TRBJ2-1,-,once,CASSMGRPVSEQFF,TGTGCCAGTAGTATGGGCCGGCCGGTGAGTGAGCAGTTCTTC